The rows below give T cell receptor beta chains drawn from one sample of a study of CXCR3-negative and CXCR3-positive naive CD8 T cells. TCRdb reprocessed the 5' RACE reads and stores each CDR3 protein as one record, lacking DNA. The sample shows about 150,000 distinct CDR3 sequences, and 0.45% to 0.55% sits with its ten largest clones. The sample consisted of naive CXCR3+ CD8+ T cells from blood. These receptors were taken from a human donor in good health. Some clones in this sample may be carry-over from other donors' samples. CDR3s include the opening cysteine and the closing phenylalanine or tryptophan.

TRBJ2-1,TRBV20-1,CSAPTPGLASDEQFF
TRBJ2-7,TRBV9,CASSVVGLERYYEQYF
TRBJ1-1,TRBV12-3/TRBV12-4,CATRLSLADTEAFF
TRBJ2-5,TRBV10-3,CAVSESVGGQETQYF
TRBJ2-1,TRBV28,CASSYPAGVPDNEQFF
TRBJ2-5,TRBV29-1,CSVDGRTGRPETQYF
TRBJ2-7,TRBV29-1,CSVEGSLAGGYEQYF
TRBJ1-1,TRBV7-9,CASSGWTEAFF
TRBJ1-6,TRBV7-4,CASSLGTAQGSPLHF
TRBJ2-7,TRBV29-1,CSVETGPSYEQYF
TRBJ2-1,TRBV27,CASSLSKLAGVINEQFF
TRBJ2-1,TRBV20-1,CSAPPPQLAGGHEQFF
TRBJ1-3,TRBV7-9,CASSHVDSGNTIYF
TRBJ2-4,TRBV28,CASSFRQGLAKNIQYF
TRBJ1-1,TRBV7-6,CASSLWGTSTEAFF
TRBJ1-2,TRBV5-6,CASSLIQGPYGYTF
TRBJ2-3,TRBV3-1,CASSQGIVAGGTDTQYF
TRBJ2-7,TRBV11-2,CASSPGGLYEQYF
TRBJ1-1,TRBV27,CANSARDSTPSTEAFF
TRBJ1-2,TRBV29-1,CSVGWAGDYGYTF
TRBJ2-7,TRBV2,CASSERGPVYEQYF
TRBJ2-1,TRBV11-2,CASSGALAGGRGVEYNEQFF
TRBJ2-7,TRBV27,CASSLFSNYEQYF
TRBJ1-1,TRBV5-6,CASSLALDRVTEAFF
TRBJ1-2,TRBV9,CASSVGSPNYGYTF
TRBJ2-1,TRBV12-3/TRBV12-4,CASSLFRRGSYNEQFF
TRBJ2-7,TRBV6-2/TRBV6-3,CASSYAGEQYF
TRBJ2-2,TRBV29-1,CSAGQGTRNTGELFF
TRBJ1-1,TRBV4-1,CASSQIGGPGTEAFF
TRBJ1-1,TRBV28,CASSLFRVNTEAFF
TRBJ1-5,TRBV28,CASSLGGLGHQPQHF
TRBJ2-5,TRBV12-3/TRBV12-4,CASSELGETQYF
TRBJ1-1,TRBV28,CVSSATGGDTEAFF
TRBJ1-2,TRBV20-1,CSARVEGLLGYTF
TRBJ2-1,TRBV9,CASSPNEAGEYNEQFF
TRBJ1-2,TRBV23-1,CASSQSRPGISEGYTF
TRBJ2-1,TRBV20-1,CSARPRYRSYNEQFF
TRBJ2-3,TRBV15,CATSGASTHTQYF
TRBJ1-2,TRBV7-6,CASSLTLYDGYTF
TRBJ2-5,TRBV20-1,CSARDTGLAGLGYETQYF
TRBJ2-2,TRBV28,CASSFFRGAVTGELFF
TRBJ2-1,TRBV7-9,CASSLPGTDNEQFF
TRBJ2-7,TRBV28,CASNPQGLTYEQYF
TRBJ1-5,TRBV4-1,CASSLQGIEQPQHF
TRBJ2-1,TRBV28,CASSPIAGSIYEQFF
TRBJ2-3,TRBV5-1,CASSFLTSYTDTQYF
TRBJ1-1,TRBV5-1,CASTKGPVNTEAFF
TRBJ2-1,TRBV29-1,CSATSYNEQFF
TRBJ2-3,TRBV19,CASIGGTDTQYF
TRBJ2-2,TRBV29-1,CSVGENTGELFF
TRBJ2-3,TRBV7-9,CASSQLTSGAGDTQYF
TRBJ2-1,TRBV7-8,CASSPWGLAVYNEQFF
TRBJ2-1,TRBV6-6,CASSYSGLDEQFF
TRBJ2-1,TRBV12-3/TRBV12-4,CASSPLDYNEQFF
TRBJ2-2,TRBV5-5,CASSFAGGTGELFF